Shown below are 22 T cell receptor beta chains from a single sample sequenced in a study of healthy donors' naive CD4 and CD8 T cells. A linear amplification protocol produced the TCR libraries from roughly 550 ng of total RNA. Via MiXCR, TCRdb re-called the reads, giving one row per CDR3 protein. The sample lists about 200,000 distinct CDR3 sequences, nearly 75% occurring once. Sequencing input: naive CD4+ and CD8+ T cells sorted from blood, pooled from several donors. The receptor set was obtained from a pool of human donors in good health; the sample pools cells from several healthy donors.

The chain combines TRBV21-1 with TRBJ2-1; the table's D gene call, TRBD1, was not cross checked with the DNA. TRBV21-1 is an annotated pseudogene. This CDR3 region has 19 residues. This chain's CDR3 is CASSKVPLLRQGIDNEQFF. In DNA form, the CDR3 reads TGTGCCAGCAGCAAGGTCCCACTCCTACGACAGGGCATAGACAATGAGCAGTTCTTC.

V is TRBV29-1 and J is TRBJ2-3; TRBD1 matches at 9 bases. J was trimmed by 1 base and V by 3 bases; bases with no gene match: 2. Germline CDR1 reads SQVTM; CDR2 reads ANQGSEA. The CDR3 is made up of 14 amino acids. The CDR3 DNA reads as TGCAGCGTTGAGGGACAGGGTGGCACAGATACGCAGTATTTT. Translated, it gives CSVEGQGGTDTQYF.

V usage is TRBV5-4 and J usage is TRBJ2-1; D is perhaps TRBD2 (6 bases). V gave up 4 bases and J gave up 5 bases, with 22 bases separating them. Germline V gene sequence: CDR1 SGHNT, CDR2 YYREEE (reference sequence). The CDR3 runs 17 residues. The CDR3 DNA follows: TGTGCCAGCAGCGGCGGCATGGCAGTCGGGACTGACAATGAGCAGTTCTTC. Translation: CASSGGMAVGTDNEQFF.

J is TRBJ1-6 and V is TRBV29-1; 8 bases agree with TRBD1. The CDR3 runs 15 residues. V lost 6 bases to trimming and J lost 3 bases; unmatched junction nucleotides: 7. From germline, CDR1 is SQVTM and CDR2 ANQGSEA. CDR3 DNA: TGCAGCGTCCAGTTCGGACAGGGCTATAATTCACCCCTCCACTTT. The encoded protein is CSVQFGQGYNSPLHF.

The V and J genes are TRBV5-1 and TRBJ2-3; possibly TRBD1 for D (5 bases). The CDR3 spans 15 residues. CDR1 is SGHRS, CDR2 YFSETQ, per germline. Trimming cost V 4 bases and J 0 bases, with 12 bases left between them. CDR3 region: CASSMRQPSTDTQYF. CDR3 sequence (DNA): TGCGCCAGCAGCATGAGACAGCCTAGCACAGATACGCAGTATTTT. The entire variable domain, with the rest obtained from reference TRBV5-1 and TRBJ2-3, is as follows: KAGVTQTPRYLIKTRGQQVTLSCSPISGHRSVSWYQQTPGQGLQFLFEYFSETQRNKGNFPGRFSGRQFSNSRSEMNVSTLELGDSALYLCASSMRQPSTDTQYFGPGTRLTVL.

The rearrangement uses TRBV29-1 and TRBJ1-2, with 9 bases aligning to TRBD1. The trim removed 4 bases at V and 3 bases at J, leaving 6 bases unmatched. Germline values: CDR1 SQVTM, CDR2 ANQGSEA. The CDR3 consists of 14 residues. The CDR3 DNA is TGCAGCGTTGGGACAGGGGTGCATGACTATGGCTACACCTTC. It yields the protein CSVGTGVHDYGYTF.

The chain couples TRBV30 to TRBJ1-6; D remains unclear. This CDR3 spans 16 amino acids. V lost 1 base and J 5 bases, leaving 15 bases between the germline ends. The germline CDR1 and CDR2 sequences are GTSNPN and SVGIG (reference sequence). The CDR3 region is CAWSDTGRRDNSPLHF. The CDR3 coding sequence is TGTGCCTGGAGTGATACTGGACGCCGCGATAATTCACCCCTCCACTTT. The full variable domain, in which reference TRBV30 and TRBJ1-6 provide the parts outside the CDR3, is SQTIHQWPATLVQPVGSPLSLECTVEGTSNPNLYWYRQAAGRGLQLLFYSVGIGQISSEVPQNLSASRPQDRQFILSSKKLLLSDSGFYLCAWSDTGRRDNSPLHFGNGTRLTVT.

This chain joins TRBV5-6 and TRBJ1-6; D is unclear. From germline, CDR1 is SGHDT and CDR2 YYEEEE. The length of the CDR3 is 12 residues. V lost 0 bases, J lost 7 bases, and 2 bases lay in between. CDR3 sequence (DNA): TGTGCCAGCAGCTTGGGGAATTCACCCCTCCACTTT. Translated, it gives CASSLGNSPLHF. Full variable domain (rest looked up from reference TRBV5-6 and TRBJ1-6): DAGVTQSPTHLIKTRGQQVTLRCSPKSGHDTVSWYQQALGQGPQFIFQYYEEEERQRGNFPDRFSGHQFPNYSSELNVNALLLGDSALYLCASSLGNSPLHFGNGTRLTVT.

The chain joins TRBV19 to TRBJ1-1; 9 positions match TRBD1. The length of the CDR3 is 15 residues. V shed 9 bases, J shed 5 bases, and the junction held 13 bases outside the gene matches. In germline, CDR1 is LNHDA, CDR2 SQIVND (reference sequence). The DNA of the CDR3 is TGTGCCAGCGCCTTAGCCGGGACAGGGTCAACTGAAGCTTTCTTT. This encodes CASALAGTGSTEAFF.

This chain uses TRBV19 with TRBJ2-7; D is uncertain. CDR1 LNHDA and CDR2 SQIVND come from the germline V gene (reference sequence). The ends were cut back, 3 bases at V and 3 bases at J, with 12 bases in the middle. There are 14 residues in the CDR3. The CDR3 here is CASSMKGRSYEQYF. The CDR3 DNA reads as TGTGCCAGTAGTATGAAGGGCAGGAGCTACGAGCAGTACTTC. Combining the CDR3 with reference TRBV19 and TRBJ2-7 gives the whole variable domain DGGITQSPKYLFRKEGQNVTLSCEQNLNHDAMYWYRQDPGQGLRLIYYSQIVNDFQKGDIAEGYSVSREKKESFPLTVTSAQKNPTAFYLCASSMKGRSYEQYFGPGTRLTVT.

The chain employs TRBV19 and TRBJ1-5; D ambiguous. CDR1 is LNHDA, CDR2 SQIVND, per germline (reference sequence). The CDR3 covers 17 residues. V dropped 1 base and J dropped 1 base, with 14 bases sitting between them. The CDR3 bases are TGTGCCAGTAGTATAGCGGTTACTGGCAGGAGCAATCAGCCCCAGCATTTT. Its translation: CASSIAVTGRSNQPQHF.

The chain employs TRBV19 and TRBJ2-1, with a weak D call TRBD1 (6 bases). Germline V lookup: CDR1 LNHDA, CDR2 SQIVND (reference sequence). This CDR3 spans 12 amino acids. Trimming shortened V by 5 bases and J by 8 bases, and 10 bases separated the two germline ends. The CDR3 region is CASSQGIHEQFF. For the CDR3, the DNA is TGTGCCAGTAGTCAGGGGATCCATGAGCAGTTCTTC.

The rearrangement links TRBV6-5 to TRBJ1-1, with D perhaps TRBD1 (6 bases). Per germline, CDR1 MNHEY and CDR2 SVGAGI. V was shortened by 5 bases and J by 4 bases, with 11 bases between the two germline ends. The CDR3 covers 13 residues. CDR3 bases: TGTGCCAGCAGTCAGGGGAGAGGCACTGAAGCTTTCTTT. Translation: CASSQGRGTEAFF.

This clonotype appeared once. V usage is TRBV29-1 and J usage is TRBJ2-7; D may be TRBD1 (6 bases). The germline CDR1 and CDR2 sequences are SQVTM and ANQGSEA. CDR3 length: 15 residues. Trimming pared 6 bases from V and 3 bases from J, leaving 21 bases between. The CDR3 DNA reads as TGCAGCGTGACCGATTTACAGGGAAAAGGCTACGAGCAGTACTTC. It yields the protein CSVTDLQGKGYEQYF.

The CDR3 sequence: CASRPGTRNPDTQYF. For the CDR3, the DNA is TGTGCCAGCAGACCCGGGACTAGAAATCCAGATACGCAGTATTTT. The rearrangement uses TRBV5-4 and TRBJ2-3, with 8 bases lining up with TRBD2. From germline, CDR1 is SGHNT and CDR2 YYREEE (reference sequence). V gave up 5 bases and J gave up 4 bases; unmatched junction bases: 9. This CDR3 comprises 15 residues.

This clonotype was observed once. The chain combines TRBV20-1 with TRBJ2-1; D remains unclear. CDR3 length: 15 amino acids. V gave up 0 bases and J gave up 1 base, with 10 bases separating them. Germline loops: CDR1 DFQATT, CDR2 SNEGSKA (reference sequence). CDR3 nucleotide sequence: TGCAGTGCTAGAGATCATGTAGCTTCCTACAATGAGCAGTTCTTC. As protein: CSARDHVASYNEQFF.

The table lists this clonotype with a few counts. This chain connects TRBV19 to TRBJ2-4; 8 nucleotides line up with TRBD1. Losses at the gene ends were 6 bases for V and 8 bases for J; bases not matched to a gene: 9. The CDR3 length is 14 residues. CDR1 and CDR2 from the germline V gene are LNHDA and SQIVND (reference sequence). CDR3 region: CASSDRGLGDIQYF. In DNA, the CDR3 is TGTGCCAGTAGCGACAGGGGCCTAGGGGACATTCAGTACTTC.

V and J are TRBV6-5 and TRBJ1-1; D gene unclear. The germline V gene has CDR1 MNHEY and CDR2 SVGAGI. The CDR3 runs to 13 residues. Trimming shortened V by 2 bases and J by 1 base, and 5 bases separated the two germline ends. The CDR3 region has the DNA TGTGCCAGCAGTTACGTATGGAACACTGAAGCTTTCTTT. Translation gives CASSYVWNTEAFF.

The rearrangement joins TRBV20-1 to TRBJ2-5; 8 nucleotides agree with TRBD1. V was clipped by 4 bases and J by 5 bases; unmatched bases: 6. Germline CDR1 and CDR2: DFQATT and SNEGSKA (reference sequence). The CDR3 has 13 residues. CDR3: CSAKRTGLETQYF. The CDR3 DNA reads as TGCAGTGCTAAGAGGACAGGGCTCGAGACCCAGTACTTC.

This chain links TRBV5-1 with TRBJ2-5; possibly TRBD1 for D (6 bases). The CDR3 has 15 amino acids. V gave up 2 bases and J gave up 1 base, with 12 bases separating them. The germline V gene encodes CDR1 SGHRS and CDR2 YFSETQ. CDR3 sequence: CASSFGQSTQETQYF. CDR3 in DNA: TGCGCCAGCAGCTTCGGACAGTCTACCCAAGAGACCCAGTACTTC.

The chain employs TRBV24-1 and TRBJ2-1; 7 positions agree with TRBD1. The CDR3 spans 15 residues. The germline V gene encodes CDR1 KGHDR and CDR2 SFDVKD. The junction had 10 bases not matched to a gene; V was cut back by 4 bases and J by 8 bases. CDR3 region: CATSDLTRGKDEQFF. As DNA, the CDR3 is TGTGCCACCAGTGACCTCACCAGGGGGAAGGATGAGCAGTTCTTC.

The chain links TRBV29-1 to TRBJ2-7, with a tentative D call TRBD2 (5 bases). The CDR3 consists of 14 residues. V was cut by 2 bases and J by 2 bases, with 13 bases left in between. Germline V gene sequence: CDR1 SQVTM, CDR2 ANQGSEA. The CDR3 loop is CSVELVDSTYEQYF. The CDR3 DNA reads TGCAGCGTTGAACTAGTGGACTCGACCTACGAGCAGTACTTC.